This TCR beta chain comes out of a study of cytomegalovirus exposure and HLA in healthy donors. The PCR employed 60 Vbeta primers together with 13 Jbeta primers. TCRdb's copy holds only in-frame clones and misses some; the assay was immunoSEQ multiplex PCR. The sample lists over 100,000 clones, roughly 75% occurring once. Comments on this clone: Its target is not known.

Notes on the study in general: Later genetic work tied a missense DCLRE1C variant to beta-chain V and J trimming. A later analysis found that most CMV-associated TCR beta chains appeared HLA-restricted.

The CDR3 has 12 residues. Germline V CDR1 and CDR2: MDHEN, SYDVKM. Unmatched junction bases numbered 7, after V lost 3 bases and J lost 13 bases. The receptor's source is a man between 25 and 39 years old in good health and CMV-seronegative. The genes are TRBV28 and TRBJ1-2; 8 bases fit TRBD1. The material sequenced was PBMCs. CDR3 sequence: CASSLLTGDPTF. The CDR3 DNA is TGTGCCAGCAGTTTGCTGACAGGGGATCCCACCTTC.